Below, 3 T cell receptor beta chains from the same sample are listed, as sequenced in a study of shared clonotypes between healthy human individuals. Produced via immunoSEQ multiplex PCR; TCRdb's table is partial and in-frame only. The top ten clones hold about 0.4% of a sample with roughly 1,500,000 clones, just under 99% of them seen once. Sequencing was carried out using naive CD4+ T cells sorted from blood. Subset defined: CD45RA+ positively selected. The origin of the receptors is a man aged 30 to 45 in good health.

The chain employs TRBV6-4 and TRBJ2-2, with a possible D match to TRBD2 (5 bases). Germline lookup yields CDR1 MRHNA and CDR2 SNTAGT. The CDR3 length is 15 residues. The V end was cut by 6 bases, the J end by 2 bases, with 13 bases between. The CDR3 protein is CASSLAGGNTGELFF. As DNA, the CDR3 is TGTGCCAGCAGCTTAGCAGGAGGAAACACCGGGGAGCTGTTTTTT.

This clone was observed a single time. The chain combines TRBV7-9 with TRBJ2-5, with D possibly matching TRBD2 (6 bases). Trimming removed 5 bases from V and 5 bases from J, with 21 bases in between. Germline loops: CDR1 SEHNR, CDR2 FQNEAQ (reference sequence). CDR3 length: 16 residues. The CDR3 here is CASSQHSTGVRETQYF. As DNA, the CDR3 is TGTGCCAGCAGCCAACACAGCACGGGGGTTCGGGAGACCCAGTACTTC.

The chain carries TRBV9 and TRBJ2-5; TRBD2 aligns across 11 bases. V was pared by 0 bases and J by 8 bases, with 12 bases of the junction left unmatched. CDR1 and CDR2 (germline): SGDLS, YYNGEE. The CDR3 spans 17 residues. In nucleotides, the CDR3 is TGTGCCAGCAGCGTAGGCCTAGCGGGAGGTGGCGGTGGCACCCAGTACTTC. Protein product: CASSVGLAGGGGGTQYF.